The entry below describes one TCR beta chain. The antigen remains undetermined. The data derive from a study of lymphopenia after photon versus proton radiotherapy. Study-wide findings and caveats: Authors raise, but do not show, better survival with proton therapy. Proton therapy kept repertoires fairly stable, unlike photons, which gained effector/memory cells. Post-nadir diversity loss with photons came from oligoclonal expansion, particularly CD8+ Temra cells. A bigger post-nadir fall in TCR diversity correlated inversely with survival time in deceased patients.

The method was immunoSEQ multiplex PCR; TCRdb's version includes in-frame clones alone and lacks a portion of them. The table shows some 44,000 clones, with about 83% occurring only once. The trim removed 5 bases at V and 6 bases at J, leaving 7 bases unmatched. The CDR3 is 13 residues long. Germline values: CDR1 SGHTA, CDR2 FQGNSA. The receptor was isolated from a woman between 65 and 79 years old with pancreatic cancer. The rearrangement joins TRBV7-2 to TRBJ2-7; 7 bases are shared with TRBD2. Here the sequenced sample was peripheral blood, taken from a patient treated with proton-based radiotherapy. The CDR3 spells CASSPGEGGEQYF. The CDR3 nucleotides read TGTGCCAGCAGCCCGGGGGAGGGCGGCGAGCAGTACTTC.